These 18 T cell receptor beta chains came from one sample sequenced in a study of blood T cell repertoires in COVID-19. Clones were sequenced by immunoSEQ multiplex PCR, and TCRdb holds only the in-frame ones, with some missing. Of some 150,000 clones listed, about nine tenths are singletons. The sequencing input was peripheral blood. The receptors shown here come from a woman in her fifties or sixties with active or convalescent COVID-19.

The V call is TRBV30, the J call TRBJ1-4; 9 positions agree with TRBD1. Unmatched junction bases numbered 5, after V lost 1 base and J lost 5 bases. Germline CDR1 and CDR2: GTSNPN and SVGIG (reference sequence). The CDR3 has 15 residues. For the CDR3, the DNA is TGTGCCTGGAGTGCGTCCGGGACAGGGAATGAAAAACTGTTTTTT. It codes for CAWSASGTGNEKLFF.

The chain recombines TRBV10-3 with TRBJ1-4, with 9 bases lining up with TRBD1. CDR1 and CDR2 from the germline V gene are ENHRY and SYGVKD. J was trimmed by 7 bases and V by 10 bases; bases with no gene match: 7. The CDR3 sequence is 13 residues long. Here the CDR3 DNA reads TGTGCCACCACCCGGGACAGGGTTGAAAAACTGTTTTTT. Amino acids: CATTRDRVEKLFF.

The gene calls are TRBV3-1 (or the pseudogene TRBV3-2) and TRBJ1-2; TRBD1 matches 11 bases. V dropped 2 bases and J dropped 7; count of bases not matched to a gene: 9. The CDR3 runs 16 residues. The germline V gene encodes CDR1 LGHDT and CDR2 YNNKEL (reference sequence). CDR3 nucleotides: TGTGCCAGCAGCCAAAATCGGGGGACAGGGGGGAGTGGCTACACCTTC. Translation: CASSQNRGTGGSGYTF.

The chain carries TRBV5-1 and TRBJ2-1; D gene ambiguous. V was shortened by 5 bases and J by 3 bases, with 3 bases between the two germline ends. Germline V gene sequence: CDR1 SGHRS, CDR2 YFSETQ. The CDR3 loop spans 11 amino acids. The CDR3: CASSIYNEQFF. Here the CDR3 DNA reads TGCGCCAGCAGTATCTACAATGAGCAGTTCTTC.

The V gene is TRBV9, the J gene TRBJ1-6, with D perhaps TRBD1 (5 bases). The CDR3 covers 14 residues. V was shortened by 2 bases and J by 7 bases, with 10 bases between the two germline ends. Germline CDR1 and CDR2: SGDLS and YYNGEE. The CDR3 sequence: CASSVGQRNSPLHF. The CDR3 DNA reads TGTGCCAGCAGCGTGGGGCAGAGAAATTCACCCCTCCACTTT.

This clone was recorded once. V is TRBV10-2 and J is TRBJ1-2; possible D gene TRBD1, 6 bases. Trimming removed 5 bases from V and 3 bases from J, with 16 bases in between. CDR1 is WSHSY and CDR2 is SAAADI in the germline V gene. This CDR3 is 15 amino acids long. As DNA, the CDR3 is TGCGCCAGCAGTTCTGAACAGGGAGGGTACTATGGCTACACCTTC. Amino acids: CASSSEQGGYYGYTF.

The V gene is TRBV10-3, the J gene TRBJ1-6; TRBD1 agrees at 7 bases. The V and J ends lost 7 bases and 5 bases, in that order; junction bases with no gene match: 5. Germline CDR1 is ENHRY and CDR2 is SYGVKD. This CDR3 region has 14 residues. The CDR3 coding sequence is TGTGCCATCACCTCCGACAGGGATAATTCACCCCTCCACTTT. Its protein is CAITSDRDNSPLHF.

CDR3 amino acids: CASSRTGVGYGYTF. The CDR3 coding sequence is TGCGCCAGCAGTCGGACAGGGGTTGGCTATGGCTACACCTTC. V usage is TRBV4-1 and J usage is TRBJ1-2; 9 bases are shared with TRBD1. The CDR3 contains 14 residues. V lost 6 bases and J lost 4; bases outside the gene matches: 6. Germline V gene lookup returns CDR1 MGHRA and CDR2 YSYEKL.

The genes are TRBV7-9 and TRBJ2-7; weak D call: TRBD1 (6 bases). The CDR3 contains 15 residues. Trimming stripped 4 bases from V and 2 bases from J, with 15 bases between. Germline CDR1 and CDR2: SEHNR and FQNEAQ (reference sequence). The CDR3: CASSSRDTYTYEQYF. Written as DNA, the CDR3 is TGTGCCAGCAGCTCCCGGGACACATACACCTACGAGCAGTACTTC.

The J gene is TRBJ2-1, the V gene TRBV30, with 8 bases fitting TRBD2. Germline V CDR1 and CDR2: GTSNPN, SVGIG (reference sequence). The CDR3 runs to 13 residues. The CDR3 DNA sequence: TGTGCGCTCGGTAGCGGGGTTTACAATGAGCAGTTCTTC. It codes for CALGSGVYNEQFF. The variable domain in full, with the rest retrieved from reference TRBV30 and TRBJ2-1, is SQTIHQWPATLVQPVGSPLSLECTVEGTSNPNLYWYRQAAGRGLQLLFYSVGIGQISSEVPQNLSASRPQDRQFILSSKKLLLSDSGFYLCALGSGVYNEQFFGPGTRLTVL.

The chain recombines TRBV19 with TRBJ1-5, with 9 bases that match TRBD1. Germline V CDR1 and CDR2: LNHDA, SQIVND (reference sequence). With 7 bases clipped from V and 6 bases from J, the junction kept 19 bases outside the gene matches. The CDR3 extends over 18 amino acids. CDR3 residues: CASTQPGQGIRGSQPQHF. The DNA of the CDR3 is TGTGCCAGTACCCAACCGGGACAGGGTATTCGAGGTTCTCAGCCCCAGCATTTT.

The chain recombines TRBV10-3 with TRBJ1-5, with D perhaps TRBD1 (5 bases). CDR3 length: 14 residues. With 2 bases removed from V and 9 bases from J, the gap between germline ends came to 14 bases. Germline CDR1 is ENHRY and CDR2 is SYGVKD. In DNA form, the CDR3 reads TGTGCCATCAGTGAGCGGCAGGGTCAGGCGCCCCAGCATTTT. It is translated as CAISERQGQAPQHF.

This chain uses TRBV12-5 with TRBJ1-5; D may be TRBD1 (6 bases). V was trimmed by 0 bases and J by 0 bases, leaving 21 bases between them. Germline values: CDR1 LGHNT, CDR2 FRNRAP. This CDR3 is built from 20 residues. For the CDR3, the DNA is TGTGCTAGTGGTTTGGTACTCTTTGGCAGGGGCGGTAATAGCAATCAGCCCCAGCATTTT. Residues: CASGLVLFGRGGNSNQPQHF.

The CDR3 sequence: CASSGQRGGYEQYF. The CDR3 DNA sequence: TGTGCCAGCAGCGGGCAGCGGGGGGGCTACGAGCAGTACTTC. This chain uses TRBV7-9 with TRBJ2-7, with TRBD2 matching over 10 bases. The V gene's germline CDR1 is SEHNR and CDR2 FQNEAQ (reference sequence). J lost 3 bases, V lost 5 bases, and 4 bases had no gene match. There are 14 residues in the CDR3.

The V call is TRBV7-2, the J call TRBJ2-3, with a tentative D call TRBD2 (5 bases). Trimming removed 5 bases from V and 1 base from J, with 16 bases in between. The CDR3 loop spans 16 amino acids. The V gene's germline CDR1 is SGHTA and CDR2 FQGNSA. DNA for the CDR3: TGTGCCAGCAGCCCAGCCCTCAATAGCGGCACAGATACGCAGTATTTT. Protein product: CASSPALNSGTDTQYF.

The chain uses TRBV7-8 and TRBJ1-1, with D hard to call. Looked up from germline, CDR1 is SGHVS and CDR2 is FQNEAQ. The ends were cut back, 1 base at V and 1 base at J, with 7 bases in the middle. The CDR3 runs to 14 residues. The DNA for the CDR3 is TGTGCCAGCAGCTTAGTCGCGAGGAACACTGAAGCTTTCTTT. Its protein product is CASSLVARNTEAFF.

The CDR3 sequence is CASSEGRPISYEQYF. The DNA of the CDR3 is TGTGCCAGCAGTGAGGGCAGGCCTATCTCCTACGAGCAGTACTTC. V gene TRBV6-1 combines with J gene TRBJ2-7, with D unclear. Trimming removed 3 bases from V and 0 bases from J, with 12 bases in between. Germline V gene sequence: CDR1 MNHNS, CDR2 SASEGT. The CDR3 runs to 15 residues.

The genes are TRBV18 and TRBJ2-1; D unclear. This CDR3 contains 18 residues. Trimming stripped 3 bases from V and 1 base from J, with 19 bases between. The germline CDR1 and CDR2 sequences are KGHSH and LQKENI. The CDR3: CASSPRLYLTRSYNEQFF. The CDR3 DNA sequence: TGTGCCAGCTCACCCCGATTATACTTAACCCGGTCCTACAATGAGCAGTTCTTC.